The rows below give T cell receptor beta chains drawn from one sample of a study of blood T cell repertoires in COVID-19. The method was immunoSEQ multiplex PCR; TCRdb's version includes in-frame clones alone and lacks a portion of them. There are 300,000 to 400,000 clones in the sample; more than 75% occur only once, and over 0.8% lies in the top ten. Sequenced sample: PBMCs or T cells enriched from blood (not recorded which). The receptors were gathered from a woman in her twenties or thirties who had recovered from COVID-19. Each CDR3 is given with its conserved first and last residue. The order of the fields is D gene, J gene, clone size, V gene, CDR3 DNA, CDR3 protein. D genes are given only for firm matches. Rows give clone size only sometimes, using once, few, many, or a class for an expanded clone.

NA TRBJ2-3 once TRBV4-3 TGCGCCAGCAGCCAGGCCTTTATCACAGATACGCAGTATTTT CASSQAFITDTQYF
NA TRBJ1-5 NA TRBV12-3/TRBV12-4 TGTGCCAGCAGTTCGGGGTCCAATCAGCCCCAGCATTTT CASSSGSNQPQHF
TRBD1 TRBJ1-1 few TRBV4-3 TGCGCCAGCAGCCAAGAGTTAGGACAGGGGGCATTGAACACTGAAGCTTTCTTT CASSQELGQGALNTEAFF
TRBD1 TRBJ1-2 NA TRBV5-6 TGTGCCAGCAGCTCCTACCGGACAGGGAACTATGGCTACACCTTC CASSSYRTGNYGYTF
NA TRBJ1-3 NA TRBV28 TGTGCCAGCAGTTCGCCGGCTAGTCATGGGGCCGGCGGAAACACCATATATTTT CASSSPASHGAGGNTIYF
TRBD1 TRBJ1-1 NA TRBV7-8 TGTGCCAGCAGCTTTGGGACAGGGCGTACGGACACTGAAGCTTTCTTT CASSFGTGRTDTEAFF
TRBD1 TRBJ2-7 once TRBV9 TGTGCCAGCAGCGTAGGGGATGGGACAGCAACTTCCTACGAGCAGTACTTC CASSVGDGTATSYEQYF
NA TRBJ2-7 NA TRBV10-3 TGTGCCATCAGTGAGTCGACGTGGAGCTCCTACGAGCAGTACTTC CAISESTWSSYEQYF
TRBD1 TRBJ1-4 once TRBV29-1 TGCAGCGTTGGGTCGGGACAGGGGACTACAACTAATGAAAAACTGTTTTTT CSVGSGQGTTTNEKLFF
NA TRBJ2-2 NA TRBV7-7 TGTGCCAGCAGCTTTCAGTCCACCGGGGAGCTGTTTTTT CASSFQSTGELFF
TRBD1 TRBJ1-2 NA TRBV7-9 TGTGCCAGCAGCGGATACCGGGACAGGGGTCAAAAAACCTATGGCTACACCTTC CASSGYRDRGQKTYGYTF
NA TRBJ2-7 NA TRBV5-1 TGCGCCAGCAGCTTGGGAACGACCCACTCGGGCGAGCAGTACTTC CASSLGTTHSGEQYF
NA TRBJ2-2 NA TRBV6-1 TGTGCCAGCAGTGAAGCGGGGGGAAGGTATACCGGGGAGCTGTTTTTT CASSEAGGRYTGELFF
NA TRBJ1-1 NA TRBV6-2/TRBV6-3 TGTGCCAGCAGTCCACACGGGATAGACACTGAAGCTTTCTTT CASSPHGIDTEAFF
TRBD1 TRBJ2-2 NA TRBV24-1 TGTGCCACCAGTGAGGTACCGGGACAGAGGACCGGGGAGCTGTTTTTT CATSEVPGQRTGELFF
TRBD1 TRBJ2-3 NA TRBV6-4 TGTGCCAGCAGTGACGAGGGGGCCGGGGATACGCAGTATTTT CASSDEGAGDTQYF
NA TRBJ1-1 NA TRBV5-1 TGCGCCAGCAGCTTAGCCCAAAACACGGGCACTGAAGCTTTCTTT CASSLAQNTGTEAFF
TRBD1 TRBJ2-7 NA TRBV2 TGTGCCAGCAGACTGACAGGGGGCTCCTACGAGCAGTACTTC CASRLTGGSYEQYF
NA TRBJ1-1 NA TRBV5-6 TGTGCCAGCAGCTTGCGGACATTGGGGAACACTGAAGCTTTCTTT CASSLRTLGNTEAFF
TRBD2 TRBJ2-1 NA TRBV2 TGTGCCAGTCAAGAAACTAGCGGGGGGTACAATGAGCAGTTCTTC CASQETSGGYNEQFF
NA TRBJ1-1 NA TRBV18 TGTGCCAGCTCACCGACCCGGGGTGGAAAGGGTAGGAACACTGAAGCTTTCTTT CASSPTRGGKGRNTEAFF
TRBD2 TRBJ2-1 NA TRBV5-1 TGCGCCAGCACCAATGGGGAGGGATACAATGAGCAGTTCTTC CASTNGEGYNEQFF
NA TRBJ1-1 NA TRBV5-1 TGCGCCAGCAGCCCCGGATTGGAGGGCACTGAAGCTTTCTTT CASSPGLEGTEAFF
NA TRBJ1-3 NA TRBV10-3 TGTGCCACGCTCGCCGGGGGCTCTGGAAACACCATATATTTT CATLAGGSGNTIYF
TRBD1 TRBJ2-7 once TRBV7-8 TGTGCCAGCAGCCTCCCGCGGGCAGGGGGCGCGGGTGGGTTCTACGAGCAGTACTTC CASSLPRAGGAGGFYEQYF
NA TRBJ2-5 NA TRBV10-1 TGCGCCAGCAGCTTGTCAGAGGCAGAGACCCAGTACTTC CASSLSEAETQYF
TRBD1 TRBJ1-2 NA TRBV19 TGTGCCAGTAGTACCGCAGGGGGAGTCTATGGCTACACCTTC CASSTAGGVYGYTF
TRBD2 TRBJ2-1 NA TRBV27 TGTGCCAGCAGTTTACCTAGCGGGGGTCTATCCTACAATGAGCAGTTCTTC CASSLPSGGLSYNEQFF
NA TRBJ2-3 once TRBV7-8 TGTGCCAGCAGCTTCAGGCGTATCACAGATACGCAGTATTTT CASSFRRITDTQYF
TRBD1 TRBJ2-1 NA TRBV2 TGTGCCAGCAGTGAATGGGGACAGGGGGCTGGCAATGAGCAGTTCTTC CASSEWGQGAGNEQFF
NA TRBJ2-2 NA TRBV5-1 TGCGCCAGCAGCTTGGGCGCCGCGAACACCGGGGAGCTGTTTTTT CASSLGAANTGELFF
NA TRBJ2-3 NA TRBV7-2 TGTGCCAGCAGCTCACCCTCGAACTTCCCATCCACAGATACGCAGTATTTT CASSSPSNFPSTDTQYF
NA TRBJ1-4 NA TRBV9 TGTGCCAGCAGCGTTAGCACGAGGGCAGCTTCGGAGGAAAAACTGTTTTTT CASSVSTRAASEEKLFF
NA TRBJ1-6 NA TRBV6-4 TGTGCCAGCAGTGACAGAGGAGGATCACCCCTCCACTTT CASSDRGGSPLHF
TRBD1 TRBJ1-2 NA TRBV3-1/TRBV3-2 TGTGCCAGCAGCCGGGACAGGGGAGATGGCTACACCTTC CASSRDRGDGYTF
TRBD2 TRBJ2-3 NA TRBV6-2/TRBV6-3 TGTGCCAGCAGTTACCGCGGGGGGGCCATGGATACGCAGTATTTT CASSYRGGAMDTQYF
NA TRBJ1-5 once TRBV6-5 TGTGCCAGCAGTTACTCGAAGGGGGATCAGCCCCAGCATTTT CASSYSKGDQPQHF
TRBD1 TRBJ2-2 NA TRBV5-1 TGCGCCAGCAGCTCACGGACAGGCCCGAACACCGGGGAGCTGTTTTTT CASSSRTGPNTGELFF
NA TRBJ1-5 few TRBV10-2 TGCGCCAGCAGGGAAGTATCTGCAGGGGATACCAGCAATCAGCCCCAGCATTTT CASREVSAGDTSNQPQHF
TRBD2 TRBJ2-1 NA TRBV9 TGTGCCAGCAGCGTTAGCGGGGGGTACAATGAGCAGTTCTTC CASSVSGGYNEQFF
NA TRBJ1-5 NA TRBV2 TGTGCCAGCAGTGAAGTATTCTATCAGCCCCAGCATTTT CASSEVFYQPQHF
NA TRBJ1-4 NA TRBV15 TGTGCCACCAGCAGAGATCCGGGGAATGAAAAACTGTTTTTT CATSRDPGNEKLFF
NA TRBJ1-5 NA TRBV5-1 TGCGCCAGCAGCTTGGGGGACAACAATCAGCCCCAGCATTTT CASSLGDNNQPQHF
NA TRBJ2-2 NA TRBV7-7 TGTGCCAGCAGCTTCCAAACGAACACCGGGGAGCTGTTTTTT CASSFQTNTGELFF
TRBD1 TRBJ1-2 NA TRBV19 TGTGCCAGTAGTATAGGGGGGACAGGGAAAGGCGGCTACACCTTC CASSIGGTGKGGYTF
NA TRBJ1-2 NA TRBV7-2 TGTGCCAGCAGCTTATCTCAGGGTAACAACTATGGCTACACCTTC CASSLSQGNNYGYTF
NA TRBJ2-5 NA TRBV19 TGTGCCAGTAGTATCTTTTCCCCGGGACTCCAAGAGACCCAGTACTTC CASSIFSPGLQETQYF
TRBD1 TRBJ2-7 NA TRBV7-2 TGTGCCAGCAGCCCACATGGGACAGGGGGCGACGAGCAGTACTTC CASSPHGTGGDEQYF
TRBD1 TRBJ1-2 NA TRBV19 TGTGCCAGTAAGATCGGACAGGGTGGCTATGGCTACACCTTC CASKIGQGGYGYTF
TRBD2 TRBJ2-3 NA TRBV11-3 TGTGCCAGCAGCTCGGGACTAGCGGGGGGGTTGAGCACAGATACGCAGTATTTT CASSSGLAGGLSTDTQYF